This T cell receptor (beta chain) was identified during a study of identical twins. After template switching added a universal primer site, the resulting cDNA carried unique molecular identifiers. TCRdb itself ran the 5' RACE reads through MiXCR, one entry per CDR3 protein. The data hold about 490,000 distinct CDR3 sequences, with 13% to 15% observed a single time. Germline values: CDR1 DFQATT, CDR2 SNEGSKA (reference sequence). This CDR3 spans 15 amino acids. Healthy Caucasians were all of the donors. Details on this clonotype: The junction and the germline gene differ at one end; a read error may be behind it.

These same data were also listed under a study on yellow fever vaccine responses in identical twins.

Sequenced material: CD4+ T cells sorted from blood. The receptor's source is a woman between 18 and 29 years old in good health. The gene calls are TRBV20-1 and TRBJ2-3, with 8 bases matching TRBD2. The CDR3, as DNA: TGCTGTGCTAGACGGGGGGGGGGCATCACAGATACGCAGTATTTT. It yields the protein CCARRGGGITDTQYF.